The clone carrying this T cell receptor beta chain was seen a single time. Antigen specificity is unknown. Germline CDR1 reads MNHEY; CDR2 reads SMNVEV (reference sequence). This CDR3 contains 12 residues. V shed 4 bases and J shed 2 bases, with 5 bases lying between them. Only in-frame clones appear in the TCRdb table, and some are missing; sequencing was by immunoSEQ multiplex PCR. The table shows 150,000 to 160,000 clones, with under 95% occurring only once. The sample belongs to a study of T cell responses to AZD1222 COVID-19 vaccine. Study outcomes and limitations: Females outnumbered males among donors, who were mostly white British; clonal diversity was possibly underestimated.

The TCR comes from an adult in good health. The chain links TRBV27 to TRBJ2-5; no clear D. Sequenced here: peripheral blood, sampled on day 0 of AZD1222 vaccination. The CDR3 nucleotides read TGTGCCAGCAGTTCGTGGCAAGAGACCCAGTACTTC. This encodes CASSSWQETQYF.